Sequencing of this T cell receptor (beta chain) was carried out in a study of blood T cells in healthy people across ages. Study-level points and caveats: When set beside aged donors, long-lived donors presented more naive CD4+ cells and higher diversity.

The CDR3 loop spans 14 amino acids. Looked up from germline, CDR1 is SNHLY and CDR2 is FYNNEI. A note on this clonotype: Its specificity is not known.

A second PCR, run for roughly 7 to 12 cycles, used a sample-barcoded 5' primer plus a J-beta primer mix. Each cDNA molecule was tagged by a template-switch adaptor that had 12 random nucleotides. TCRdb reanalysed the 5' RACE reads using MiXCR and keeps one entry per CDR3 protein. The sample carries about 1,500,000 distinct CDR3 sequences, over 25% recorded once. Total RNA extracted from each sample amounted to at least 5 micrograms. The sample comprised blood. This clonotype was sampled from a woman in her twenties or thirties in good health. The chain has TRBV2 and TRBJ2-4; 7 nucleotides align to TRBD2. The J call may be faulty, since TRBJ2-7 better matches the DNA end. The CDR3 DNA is TGTGCCAGCAGGGTTTCGGGAGGCGTCGACGAGCAGTACTTC. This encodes CASRVSGGVDEQYF.